This T cell receptor (beta chain) was retrieved from a study of blood T cell repertoires in COVID-19. Profiling relied on immunoSEQ multiplex PCR, and the TCRdb table lists in-frame clones only, not all of them. The table lists 70,000 to 95,000 clones, 88% of them singletons. This CDR3 has 15 amino acids. The germline gives CDR1 GTSNPN, CDR2 SVGIG (reference sequence). V lost 0 bases to trimming and J lost 6 bases, with 15 bases between them. V is TRBV30 and J is TRBJ2-1, with TRBD2 as a possible D gene (7 bases). The sequence derives from a man aged 65 to 79 with acute or convalescent COVID-19. The sequencing sample was made of peripheral blood. The CDR3 loop reads CAWSVGGGTRNEQFF. The CDR3 coding sequence is TGTGCCTGGAGTGTAGGGGGGGGCACCCGCAATGAGCAGTTCTTC.